Following are 8 T cell receptor beta chains from one sample sequenced in a study of shared clonotypes between healthy human individuals. TCRdb's table, derived via immunoSEQ multiplex PCR, lists solely in-frame clones and lacks some. The data hold 2 million or so clones, with 85% to 95% observed a single time. Sequenced material: naive CD4+ T cells sorted from blood. Sample subset: CD45RA+ positively selected. These receptor sequences come from a man aged 18 to 30 in good health.

This chain uses TRBV5-4 with TRBJ2-3; D gene unclear. Germline CDR1 is SGHNT and CDR2 is YYREEE (reference sequence). The V end was cut by 2 bases, the J end by 6 bases, with 13 bases between. The CDR3 covers 14 residues. The CDR3 loop reads CASSFLVGADTQYF. CDR3 nucleotides: TGTGCCAGCAGCTTTCTGGTGGGCGCGGATACGCAGTATTTT.

Worth noting for this clone: The same CDR3 is also encoded by other DNA sequences in this sample. The chain couples TRBV6-5 to TRBJ1-2, with no clear D. The CDR3 has 11 residues. Trimming left V 3 bases short and J 8 bases short, with 7 bases between. The germline V gene encodes CDR1 MNHEY and CDR2 SVGAGI. CDR3 sequence (DNA): TGTGCCAGCAGTTATGAGGGAGGCTACACCTTC. Residues: CASSYEGGYTF.

This clone has just one count. The rearrangement links TRBV5-1 to TRBJ2-2; possible D gene TRBD1, 6 bases. The germline CDR1 and CDR2 sequences are SGHRS and YFSETQ. The CDR3 sequence is 16 residues long. Trimming left V 2 bases short and J 5 bases short, with 16 bases between. CDR3 bases: TGCGCCAGCAGCTTTAAGAGGGATAGGGGGACCGGGGAGCTGTTTTTT. Translating it yields CASSFKRDRGTGELFF.

The gene calls are TRBV9 and TRBJ2-7; D possibly corresponds to TRBD2 (7 bases). Trimming left V 4 bases short and J 2 bases short, with 19 bases between. The CDR3 spans 16 residues. Germline CDR1 reads SGDLS; CDR2 reads YYNGEE. CDR3 in amino acids: CASSPRGGDTTYEQYF. The CDR3 coding sequence is TGTGCCAGCAGCCCAAGAGGGGGGGACACCACCTACGAGCAGTACTTC.

V is TRBV11-2 and J is TRBJ1-2; no clear D. The CDR3 loop spans 15 amino acids. Germline values: CDR1 SGHAT, CDR2 FQNNGV. V was trimmed by 0 bases and J by 3 bases, leaving 11 bases between them. The CDR3 DNA reads TGTGCCAGCAGCTTAGAGGGGAGGGCAGACTATGGCTACACCTTC. Amino acid sequence: CASSLEGRADYGYTF.

V is TRBV5-4 and J is TRBJ2-5; tentatively, D is TRBD1 or TRBD2 (5 bases each). The CDR3 extends over 17 amino acids. Trimming stripped 3 bases from V and 5 bases from J, with 23 bases between. Germline V gives CDR1 SGHNT, CDR2 YYREEE (reference sequence). In DNA form, the CDR3 reads TGTGCCAGCAGCTCCAATCCAGGGACGGCGGTGGGTGAGACCCAGTACTTC. Translation: CASSSNPGTAVGETQYF.

The chain has TRBV7-2 and TRBJ2-1; D is ambiguous. The CDR3 totals 14 residues. Germline V gene sequence: CDR1 SGHTA, CDR2 FQGNSA. V lost 5 bases and J 5 bases, leaving 13 bases between the germline ends. This CDR3 is CASSGGVNNNEQFF. CDR3 DNA sequence: TGTGCCAGCAGCGGTGGGGTGAACAACAATGAGCAGTTCTTC.

A note on this clone: Other DNA sequences from this sample encode an identical CDR3 as well. The chain has TRBV18 and TRBJ2-1; 11 nucleotides line up with TRBD2. CDR1 is KGHSH, CDR2 LQKENI, per germline. The CDR3 is 15 amino acids. J lost 6 bases, V lost 3 bases, and 4 bases had no gene match. The CDR3 protein is CASSPGTSGINEQFF. DNA of the CDR3: TGTGCCAGCTCACCCGGGACTAGCGGAATCAATGAGCAGTTCTTC. The variable domain in full, completed from reference TRBV18 and TRBJ2-1, reads NAGVMQNPRHLVRRRGQEARLRCSPMKGHSHVYWYRQLPEEGLKFMVYLQKENIIDESGMPKERFSAEFPKEGPSILRIQQVVRGDSAAYFCASSPGTSGINEQFFGPGTRLTVL.